These T cell receptor beta chains were read from a single sample in a study of blood T cells in healthy people across ages. MiXCR was run by TCRdb on the 5' RACE reads, yielding one entry per CDR3 protein. Altogether approximately 800,000 distinct CDR3 sequences are present, about 26% being singletons, with the ten largest covering over 2.5%. The data were also submitted as part of a second study, on T cells of mothers and their children.

The specimen was blood. These receptors all come from a boy between 10 and 17 years old in good health. Each CDR3 is given with its conserved first and last residue.

v_gene,CDR3aa
TRBV7-7,CASGVDSTGELFF
TRBV9,CASSSTRSGRSYEQYF
TRBV28,CASRPDRNYEQYF
TRBV6-2/TRBV6-3,CASSRENIQYF
TRBV20-1,CSAPRDSRNYGYTF
TRBV7-6,CASAADFATEQFF
TRBV25-1,CANIDSMRGGQPQHF
TRBV6-2/TRBV6-3,CASFSSASVPYEQYF
TRBV20-1,CSANTGHTEAFF
TRBV5-1,CASSPRTGEEDTQYF
TRBV30,CAWSAWRKQTQETQYF
TRBV5-1,CASSFLPPGRGTEAFF
TRBV7-8,CVSSLTGRYGYTF
TRBV12-3/TRBV12-4,CASSLPPSGGSLDTQYF
TRBV5-1,CAGSLGEGAFEKLFF
TRBV27,CASSFRALGNQPQHF
TRBV24-1,CATNEKLFF
TRBV15,CATSPDAVYEQYF
TRBV28,CASSPYSGDEQFF
TRBV4-2,CASSQDRGTGGATDTQYF
TRBV20-1,CSARDHLANYGYTF
TRBV4-1,CASSQDSGTAYEQYF
TRBV2,CASSLTGFSYNEQFF
TRBV2,CASREDQSGEDNEQFF
TRBV9,CASSGVYSETQYF
TRBV6-5,CASSREAGLYEQYF
TRBV5-1,CASSLASGARTQYF
TRBV29-1,CSVEDNEKLFF